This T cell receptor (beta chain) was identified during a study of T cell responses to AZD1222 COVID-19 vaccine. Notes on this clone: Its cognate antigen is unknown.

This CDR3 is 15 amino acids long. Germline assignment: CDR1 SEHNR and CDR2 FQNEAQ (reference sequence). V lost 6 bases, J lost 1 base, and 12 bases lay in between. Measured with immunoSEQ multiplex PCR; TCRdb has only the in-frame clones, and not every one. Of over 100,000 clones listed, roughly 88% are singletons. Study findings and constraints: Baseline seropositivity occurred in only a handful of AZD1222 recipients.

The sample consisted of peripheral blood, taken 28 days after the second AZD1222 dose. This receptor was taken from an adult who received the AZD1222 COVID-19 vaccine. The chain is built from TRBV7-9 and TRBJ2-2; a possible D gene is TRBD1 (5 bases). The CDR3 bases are TGTGCCAGCAGAGGGGTGACAGAGAACACCGGGGAGCTGTTTTTT. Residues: CASRGVTENTGELFF.